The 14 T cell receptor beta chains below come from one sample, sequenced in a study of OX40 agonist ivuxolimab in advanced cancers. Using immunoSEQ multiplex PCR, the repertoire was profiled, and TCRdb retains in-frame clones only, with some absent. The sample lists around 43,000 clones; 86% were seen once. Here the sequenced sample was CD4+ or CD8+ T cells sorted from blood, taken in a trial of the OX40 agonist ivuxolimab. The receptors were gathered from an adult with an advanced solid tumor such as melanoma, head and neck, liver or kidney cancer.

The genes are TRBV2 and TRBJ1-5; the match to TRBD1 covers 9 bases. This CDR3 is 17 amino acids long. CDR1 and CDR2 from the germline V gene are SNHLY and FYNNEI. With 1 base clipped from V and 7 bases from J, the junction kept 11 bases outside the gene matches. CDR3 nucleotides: TGTGCCAGCAGTGAAGGTAGGAGGGACAGGGTTCGACAGCCCCAGCATTTT. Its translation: CASSEGRRDRVRQPQHF.

The CDR3 DNA sequence: TGTGCCAGCAGTGATAGGGGGTGGCAGCCCCAGCATTTT. It encodes CASSDRGWQPQHF. The V and J genes are TRBV27 and TRBJ1-5, with D possibly matching TRBD1 (6 bases). Looked up from germline, CDR1 is MNHEY and CDR2 is SMNVEV (reference sequence). Trimming took 5 bases from V and 7 from J, leaving 12 bases between them. CDR3 size: 13 residues.

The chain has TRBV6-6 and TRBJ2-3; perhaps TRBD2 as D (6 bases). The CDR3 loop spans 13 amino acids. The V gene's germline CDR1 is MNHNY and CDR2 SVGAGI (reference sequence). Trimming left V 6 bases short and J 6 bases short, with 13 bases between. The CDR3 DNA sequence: TGTGCCAGCAGCTATTCTAGCGCGGATACGCAGTATTTT. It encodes CASSYSSADTQYF.

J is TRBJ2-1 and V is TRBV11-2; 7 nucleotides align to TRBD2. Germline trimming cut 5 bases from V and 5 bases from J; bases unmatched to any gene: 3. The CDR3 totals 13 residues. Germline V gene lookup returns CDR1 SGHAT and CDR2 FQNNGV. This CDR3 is CASSPGLHNEQFF. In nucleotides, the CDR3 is TGTGCCAGCAGCCCGGGACTACACAATGAGCAGTTCTTC.

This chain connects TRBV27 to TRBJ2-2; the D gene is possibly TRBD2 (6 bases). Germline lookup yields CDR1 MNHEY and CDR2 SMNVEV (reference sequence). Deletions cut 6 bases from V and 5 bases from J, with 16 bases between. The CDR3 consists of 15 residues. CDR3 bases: TGTGCCAGCAGGTGGGAACGGGAGAGGACCGGGGAGCTGTTTTTT. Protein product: CASRWERERTGELFF.

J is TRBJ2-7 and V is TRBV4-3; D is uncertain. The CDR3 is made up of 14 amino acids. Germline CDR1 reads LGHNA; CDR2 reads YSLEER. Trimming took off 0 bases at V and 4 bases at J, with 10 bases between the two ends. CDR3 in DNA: TGCGCCAGCAGCCAAGATCTTTGGGGATACGAGCAGTACTTC. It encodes CASSQDLWGYEQYF.

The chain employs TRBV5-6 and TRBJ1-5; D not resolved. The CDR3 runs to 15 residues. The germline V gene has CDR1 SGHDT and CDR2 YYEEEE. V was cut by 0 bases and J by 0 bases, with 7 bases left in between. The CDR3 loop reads CASSLGPYSNQPQHF. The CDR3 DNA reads TGTGCCAGCAGCTTGGGCCCGTATAGCAATCAGCCCCAGCATTTT.

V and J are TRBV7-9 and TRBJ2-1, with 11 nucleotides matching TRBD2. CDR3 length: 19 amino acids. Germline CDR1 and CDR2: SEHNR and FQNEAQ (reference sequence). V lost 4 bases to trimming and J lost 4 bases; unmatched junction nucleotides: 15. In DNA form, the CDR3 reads TGTGCCAGCAGCTCGACAACGCCGGGACTAGCGGATCTATACAATGAGCAGTTCTTC. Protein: CASSSTTPGLADLYNEQFF.

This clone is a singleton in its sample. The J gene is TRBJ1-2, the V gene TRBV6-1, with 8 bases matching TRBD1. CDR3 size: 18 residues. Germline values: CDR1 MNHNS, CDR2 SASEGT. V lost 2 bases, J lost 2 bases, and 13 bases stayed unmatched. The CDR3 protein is CASSERQGARRSNYGYTF. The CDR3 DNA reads TGTGCCAGCAGTGAACGGCAGGGGGCGCGTAGATCCAACTATGGCTACACCTTC.

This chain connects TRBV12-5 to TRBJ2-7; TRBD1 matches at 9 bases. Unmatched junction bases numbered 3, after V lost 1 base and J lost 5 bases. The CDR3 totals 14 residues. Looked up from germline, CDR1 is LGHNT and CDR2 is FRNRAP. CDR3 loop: CASGLGTGAHEQYF. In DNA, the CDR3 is TGTGCTAGTGGTTTGGGGACAGGGGCCCACGAGCAGTACTTC.

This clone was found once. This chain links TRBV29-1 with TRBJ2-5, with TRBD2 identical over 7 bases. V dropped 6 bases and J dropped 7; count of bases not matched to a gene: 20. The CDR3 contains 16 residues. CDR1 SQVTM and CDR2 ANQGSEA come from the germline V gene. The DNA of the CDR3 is TGCAGCGTCATCGGAGAAAGGGACTACCCCCGCGGGACCCAGTACTTC. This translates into CSVIGERDYPRGTQYF.

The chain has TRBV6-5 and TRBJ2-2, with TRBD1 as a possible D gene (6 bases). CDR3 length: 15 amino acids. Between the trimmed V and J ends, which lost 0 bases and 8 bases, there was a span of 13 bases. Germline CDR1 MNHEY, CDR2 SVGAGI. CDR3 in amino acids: CASSYSWGLRGELFF. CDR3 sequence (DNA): TGTGCCAGCAGTTACTCCTGGGGGCTACGGGGGGAGCTGTTTTTT.

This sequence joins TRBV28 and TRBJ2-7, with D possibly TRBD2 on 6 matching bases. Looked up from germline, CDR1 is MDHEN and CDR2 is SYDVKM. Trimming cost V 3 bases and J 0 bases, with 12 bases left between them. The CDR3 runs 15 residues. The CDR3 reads CASSLTGTYSYEQYF. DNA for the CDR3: TGTGCCAGCAGTTTGACTGGGACTTACTCCTACGAGCAGTACTTC.

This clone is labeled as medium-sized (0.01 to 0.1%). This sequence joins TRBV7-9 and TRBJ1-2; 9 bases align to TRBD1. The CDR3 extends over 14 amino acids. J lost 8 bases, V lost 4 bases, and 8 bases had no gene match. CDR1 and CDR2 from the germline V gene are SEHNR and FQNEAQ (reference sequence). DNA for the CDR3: TGTGCCAGCAGCTACCTGGACAGGGGTAACGGCTACACCTTC. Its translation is CASSYLDRGNGYTF.